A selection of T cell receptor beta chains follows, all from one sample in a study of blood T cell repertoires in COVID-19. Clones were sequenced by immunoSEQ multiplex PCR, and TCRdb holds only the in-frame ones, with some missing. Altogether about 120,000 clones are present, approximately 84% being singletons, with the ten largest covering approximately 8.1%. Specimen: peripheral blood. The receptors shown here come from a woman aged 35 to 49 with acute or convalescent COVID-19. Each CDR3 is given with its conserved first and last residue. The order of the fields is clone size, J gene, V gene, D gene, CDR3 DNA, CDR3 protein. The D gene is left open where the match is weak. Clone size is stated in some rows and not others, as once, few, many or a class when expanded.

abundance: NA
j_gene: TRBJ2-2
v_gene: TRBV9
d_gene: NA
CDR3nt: TGTGCCAGCAGCGTAGTGTGGGACTCATCTACCGGGGAGCTGTTTTTT
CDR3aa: CASSVVWDSSTGELFF

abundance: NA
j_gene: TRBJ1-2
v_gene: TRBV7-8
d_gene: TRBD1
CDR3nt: TGTGCCAGCAGCTTAAGACAGGGTTGGGGCTACACCTTC
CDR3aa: CASSLRQGWGYTF

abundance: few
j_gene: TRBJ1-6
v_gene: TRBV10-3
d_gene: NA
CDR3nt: TGTGCCATCAGTGATAGGGGTAATAATTCACCCCTCCACTTT
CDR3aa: CAISDRGNNSPLHF

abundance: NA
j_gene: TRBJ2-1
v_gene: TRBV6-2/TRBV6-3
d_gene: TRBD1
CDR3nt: TGTGCCAGCAGTCCGACAGGGTTCAGTGAGCAGTTCTTC
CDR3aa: CASSPTGFSEQFF

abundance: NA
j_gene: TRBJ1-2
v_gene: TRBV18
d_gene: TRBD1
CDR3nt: TGTGCCAGCTCACCGGGGCAGGGGGTCACCTTC
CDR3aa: CASSPGQGVTF

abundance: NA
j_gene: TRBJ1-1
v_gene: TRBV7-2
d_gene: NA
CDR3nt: TGTGCCAGCAGCCTAGCGCCAGGGATAAACACTGAAGCTTTCTTT
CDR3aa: CASSLAPGINTEAFF

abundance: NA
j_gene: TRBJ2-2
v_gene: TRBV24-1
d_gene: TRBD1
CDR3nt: TGTGCCACCAGTGCCGCCCCCGACAGGGGCTTCACCGGGGAGCTGTTTTTT
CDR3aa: CATSAAPDRGFTGELFF

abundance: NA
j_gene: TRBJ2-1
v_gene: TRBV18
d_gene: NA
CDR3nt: TGTGCCAGCTCACCACAGGGAGTCTACAATGAGCAGTTCTTC
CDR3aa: CASSPQGVYNEQFF

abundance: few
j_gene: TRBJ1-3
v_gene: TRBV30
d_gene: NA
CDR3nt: TGTGCCTGGAACGAAGCGGGAATCTCTGGAAACACCATATATTTT
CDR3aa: CAWNEAGISGNTIYF

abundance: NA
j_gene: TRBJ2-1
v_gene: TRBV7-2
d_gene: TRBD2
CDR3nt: TGTGCCAGCAGCTTACTAGGCGGACTAGCGGGGCAATTCTACAATGAGCAGTTCTTC
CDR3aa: CASSLLGGLAGQFYNEQFF

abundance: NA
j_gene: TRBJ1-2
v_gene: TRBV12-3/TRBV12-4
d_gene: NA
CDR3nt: TGTGCCAGCAGTTTGTCCGGGAACTATGGCTACACCTTC
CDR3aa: CASSLSGNYGYTF

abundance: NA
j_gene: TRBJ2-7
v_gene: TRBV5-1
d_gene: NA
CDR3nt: TGCGCCAGCAGCTCATACCCGGGACAAAGGGACGAGCAGTACTTC
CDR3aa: CASSSYPGQRDEQYF

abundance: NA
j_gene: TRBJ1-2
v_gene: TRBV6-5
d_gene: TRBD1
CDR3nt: TGTGCCAGTGGACAGGTGGGCTATGGCTACACCTTC
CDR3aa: CASGQVGYGYTF

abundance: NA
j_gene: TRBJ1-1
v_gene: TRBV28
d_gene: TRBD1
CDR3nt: TGTGCCAGCAGTCCCCCGGGACAGGGCGCCACTGAAGCTTTCTTT
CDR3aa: CASSPPGQGATEAFF

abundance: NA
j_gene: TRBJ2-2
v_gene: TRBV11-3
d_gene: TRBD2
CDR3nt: TGTGCCAGCAGCTTCGGAGCGGGGGAGACGAACACCGGGGAGCTGTTTTTT
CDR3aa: CASSFGAGETNTGELFF

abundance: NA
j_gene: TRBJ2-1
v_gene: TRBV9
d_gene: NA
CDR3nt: TGTGCCAGCAGCGTAGATCCGCGGGGGCCGAACAATGAGCAGTTCTTC
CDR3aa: CASSVDPRGPNNEQFF

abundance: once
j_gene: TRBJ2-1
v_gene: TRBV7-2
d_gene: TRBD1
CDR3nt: TGTGCCAGCAGCTTACAGGGGGCTTTTGAGCAGTTCTTC
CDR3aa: CASSLQGAFEQFF

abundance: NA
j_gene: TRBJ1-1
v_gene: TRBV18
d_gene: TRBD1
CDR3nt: TGTGCCAGCTCACGCTTGGGACAGGGAAACACTGAAGCTTTCTTT
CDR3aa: CASSRLGQGNTEAFF

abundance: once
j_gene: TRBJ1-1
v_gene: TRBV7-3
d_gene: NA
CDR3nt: TGTGCCAGCAGCTTATCAGGGGCGACGGGGTACACTGAAGCTTTCTTT
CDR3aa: CASSLSGATGYTEAFF

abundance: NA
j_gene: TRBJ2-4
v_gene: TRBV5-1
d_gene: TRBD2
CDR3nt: TGCGCCAGCAGCCGGAGGGGCGGGGGGGCCGAGTCCAAAAACATTCAGTACTTC
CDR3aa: CASSRRGGGAESKNIQYF

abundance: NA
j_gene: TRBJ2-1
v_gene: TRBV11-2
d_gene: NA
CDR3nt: TGTGCCAGCAGCTTAGCGGGAAATGAGCAGTTCTTC
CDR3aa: CASSLAGNEQFF

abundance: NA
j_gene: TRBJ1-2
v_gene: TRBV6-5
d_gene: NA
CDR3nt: TGTGCCAGCAACCCAAGACGGGATCACTATGGCTACACCTTC
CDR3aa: CASNPRRDHYGYTF

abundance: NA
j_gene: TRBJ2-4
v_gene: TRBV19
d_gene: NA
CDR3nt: TGTGCCAGTAGCACACAGGGAGTGGGGCTCCAAAACATTCAGTACTTC
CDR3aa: CASSTQGVGLQNIQYF

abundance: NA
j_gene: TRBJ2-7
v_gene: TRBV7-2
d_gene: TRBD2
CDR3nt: TGTGCCAGCAGCTTAGCGGCGGGGGCCTACGAGCAGTACTTC
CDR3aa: CASSLAAGAYEQYF

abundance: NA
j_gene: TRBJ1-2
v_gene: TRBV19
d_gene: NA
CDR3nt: TGTGCCAGTACCAGAGGAAGGGGCACAGGGAACTATGGCTACACCTTC
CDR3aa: CASTRGRGTGNYGYTF

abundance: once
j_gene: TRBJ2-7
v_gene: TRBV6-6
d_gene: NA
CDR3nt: TGTGCCAGCAGTTACGCATCGGGGGTCTCCTACGAGCAGTACTTC
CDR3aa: CASSYASGVSYEQYF

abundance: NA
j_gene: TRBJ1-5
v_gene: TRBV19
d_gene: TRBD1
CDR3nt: TGTGCCAGTAGTGTCCAGACAGGGGGTGCGAGTCAGCCCCAGCATTTT
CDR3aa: CASSVQTGGASQPQHF

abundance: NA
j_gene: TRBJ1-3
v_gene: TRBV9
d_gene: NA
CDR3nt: TGTGCCAGCAGTCTTGGACTGAGCTCTGGAAACACCATATATTTT
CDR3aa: CASSLGLSSGNTIYF

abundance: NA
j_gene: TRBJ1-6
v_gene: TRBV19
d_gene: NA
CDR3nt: TGTGCCAGTAGTAGACTAAGTTCACCCCTCCACTTT
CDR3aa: CASSRLSSPLHF

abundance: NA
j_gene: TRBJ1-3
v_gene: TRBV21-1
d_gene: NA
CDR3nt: TGTGCCAGCAGCAGTCGCGACAGGGGGCGTCGTGGAAACACCATATATTTT
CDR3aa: CASSSRDRGRRGNTIYF

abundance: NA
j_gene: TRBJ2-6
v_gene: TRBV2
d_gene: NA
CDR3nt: TGTGCCAGCAAAGCAGGGCGAGCCAACGTCCTGACTTTC
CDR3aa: CASKAGRANVLTF

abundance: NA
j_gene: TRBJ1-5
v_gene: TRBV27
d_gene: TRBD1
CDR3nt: TGTGCCAGCAGCAGGACAGGGAATAGCAATCAGCCCCAGCATTTT
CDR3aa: CASSRTGNSNQPQHF

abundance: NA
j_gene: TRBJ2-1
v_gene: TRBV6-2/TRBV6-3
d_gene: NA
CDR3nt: TGTGCCAGCAGTTTATCGGCACCGGGTGAGCAGTTCTTC
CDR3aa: CASSLSAPGEQFF

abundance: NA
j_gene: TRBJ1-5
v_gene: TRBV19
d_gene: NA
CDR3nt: TGTGCCAGTAGTATAGTACAGTCTAGCAATCAGCCCCAGCATTTT
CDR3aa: CASSIVQSSNQPQHF

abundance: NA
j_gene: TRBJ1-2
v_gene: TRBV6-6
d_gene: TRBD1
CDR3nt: TGTGCCAGCAGAGGCCCGACAGGGAATGGCTACACCTTC
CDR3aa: CASRGPTGNGYTF

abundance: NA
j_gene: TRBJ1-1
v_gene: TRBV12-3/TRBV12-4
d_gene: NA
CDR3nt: TGTGCCAGCACCCGGGGGGACACTGAAGCTTTCTTT
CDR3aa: CASTRGDTEAFF

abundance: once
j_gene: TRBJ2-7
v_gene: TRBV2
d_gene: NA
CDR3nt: TGTGCCAGCAGCCCTGTCTACGAGCAGTACTTC
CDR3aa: CASSPVYEQYF

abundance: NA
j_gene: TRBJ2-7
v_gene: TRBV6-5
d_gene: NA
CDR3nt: TGTGCCAGCAGTAACAGGGTGGGAGAGCAGTACTTC
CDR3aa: CASSNRVGEQYF

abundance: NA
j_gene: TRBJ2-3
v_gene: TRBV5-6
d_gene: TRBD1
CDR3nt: TGTGCCAGCAGCTTCGGGCAGGGGGCCGATACGCAGTATTTT
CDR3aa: CASSFGQGADTQYF

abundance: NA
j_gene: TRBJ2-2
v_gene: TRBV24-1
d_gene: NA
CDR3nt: TGTGCCACCAGTGAGTCAGGGGGGCAGTCCGGGGAGCTGTTTTTT
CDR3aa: CATSESGGQSGELFF

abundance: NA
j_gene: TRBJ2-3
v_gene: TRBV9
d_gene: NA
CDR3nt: TGTGCCAGCAGGGGGGGCGGGGGTACAGATACGCAGTATTTT
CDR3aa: CASRGGGGTDTQYF

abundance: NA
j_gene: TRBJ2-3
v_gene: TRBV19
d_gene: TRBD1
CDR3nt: TGTGCCAGTAGTATAGGTGTGGACAGGAGTTCGGATACGCAGTATTTT
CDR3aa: CASSIGVDRSSDTQYF

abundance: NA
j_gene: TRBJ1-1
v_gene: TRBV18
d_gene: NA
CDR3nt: TGTGCCAGCTCACCGAGTATCAGGCAGAACACTGAAGCTTTCTTT
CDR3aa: CASSPSIRQNTEAFF

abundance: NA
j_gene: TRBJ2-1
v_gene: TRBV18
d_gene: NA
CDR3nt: TGTGCCAGCTCACCACCAACAGGGTGGTACAATGAGCAGTTCTTC
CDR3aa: CASSPPTGWYNEQFF

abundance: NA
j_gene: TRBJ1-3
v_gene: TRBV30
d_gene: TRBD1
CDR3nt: TGTGCCTGTACCCGACAGGGGCTCTCTGGAAACACCATATATTTT
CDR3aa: CACTRQGLSGNTIYF

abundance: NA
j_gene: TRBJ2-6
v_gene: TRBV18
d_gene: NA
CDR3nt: TGTGCCAGCTCACCCCTGAGCTCTGGGGCCAACGTCCTGACTTTC
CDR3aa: CASSPLSSGANVLTF